Listed here is a single T cell receptor beta chain. Its antigen is undetermined. These data are taken from a study of T cell responses to AZD1222 COVID-19 vaccine. V trimming: 2 bases; J trimming: 5 bases; junction bases outside the gene matches: 2. CDR1 is SGHTA and CDR2 is FQGTGA in the germline V gene. The CDR3 is made up of 14 amino acids. Repertoires were generated with immunoSEQ multiplex PCR, while TCRdb's copy carries only in-frame clones and drops some. The sample yields around 160,000 clones, 94% seen once. Broader study findings: The study identified only 6 or 7 AZD1222 recipients as seropositive at baseline.

Source: peripheral blood, taken 28 days after the second AZD1222 dose. V usage is TRBV7-3 and J usage is TRBJ2-3; 9 positions match TRBD2. This TCR came from an adult who received the AZD1222 COVID-19 vaccine. The CDR3 spells CASSLAGGVDTQYF. The CDR3 DNA reads as TGTGCCAGCAGCTTAGCGGGAGGGGTAGATACGCAGTATTTT.